This T cell receptor beta chain came from a study of T cell changes during pregnancy in multiple sclerosis. Trimming took off 11 bases at V and 1 base at J, with 12 bases between the two ends. The germline CDR1 and CDR2 sequences are SNHLY and FYNNEI. The CDR3 runs to 12 residues. The table came from immunoSEQ multiplex PCR; TCRdb's copy has only in-frame clones and leaves some out. The sample holds 42,000 or so clones, about 94% seen once. Sequenced material: CD8+ T cells from peripheral blood mononuclear cells, taken in the third trimester of pregnancy. The receptor was derived from a female donor with multiple sclerosis, enrolled in a pregnancy study. This chain connects TRBV2 to TRBJ2-7; D is perhaps TRBD2 (6 bases). The CDR3 protein is CAVLGSSYEQYF. The CDR3 DNA reads as TGTGCCGTCCTCGGGAGTTCCTACGAGCAGTACTTC.